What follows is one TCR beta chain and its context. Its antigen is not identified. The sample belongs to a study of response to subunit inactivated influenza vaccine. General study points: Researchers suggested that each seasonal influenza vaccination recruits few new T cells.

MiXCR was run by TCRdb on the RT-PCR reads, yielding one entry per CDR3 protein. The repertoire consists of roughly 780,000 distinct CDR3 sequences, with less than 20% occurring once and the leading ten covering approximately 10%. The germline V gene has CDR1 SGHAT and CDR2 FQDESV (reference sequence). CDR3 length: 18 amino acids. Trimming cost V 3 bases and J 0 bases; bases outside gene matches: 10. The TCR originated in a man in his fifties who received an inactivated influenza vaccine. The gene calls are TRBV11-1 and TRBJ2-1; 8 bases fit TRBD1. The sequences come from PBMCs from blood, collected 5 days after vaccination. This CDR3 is CASSFWTGRWASYNEQFF. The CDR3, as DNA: TGTGCCAGCAGCTTTTGGACAGGGCGGTGGGCCTCCTACAATGAGCAGTTCTTC.